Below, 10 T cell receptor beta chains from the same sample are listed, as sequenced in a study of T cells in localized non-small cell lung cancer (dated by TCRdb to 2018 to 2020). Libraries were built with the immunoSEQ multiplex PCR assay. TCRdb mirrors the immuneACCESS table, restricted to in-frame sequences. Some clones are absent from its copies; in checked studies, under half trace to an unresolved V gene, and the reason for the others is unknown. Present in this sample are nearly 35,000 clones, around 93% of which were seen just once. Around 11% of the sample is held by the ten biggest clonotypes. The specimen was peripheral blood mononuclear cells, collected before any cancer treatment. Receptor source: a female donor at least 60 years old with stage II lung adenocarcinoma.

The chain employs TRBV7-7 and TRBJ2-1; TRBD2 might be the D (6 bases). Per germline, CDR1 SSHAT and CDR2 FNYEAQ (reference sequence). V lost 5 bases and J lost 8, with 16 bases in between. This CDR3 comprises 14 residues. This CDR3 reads CASSPWGGGDEQFF. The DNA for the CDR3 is TGTGCCAGCAGCCCATGGGGCGGCGGGGATGAGCAGTTCTTC. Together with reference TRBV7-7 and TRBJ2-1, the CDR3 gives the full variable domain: GAGVSQSPRYKVTKRGQDVTLRCDPISSHATLYWYQQALGQGPEFLTYFNYEAQPDKSGLPSDRFSAERPEGSISTLTIQRTEQRDSAMYRCASSPWGGGDEQFFGPGTRLTVL.

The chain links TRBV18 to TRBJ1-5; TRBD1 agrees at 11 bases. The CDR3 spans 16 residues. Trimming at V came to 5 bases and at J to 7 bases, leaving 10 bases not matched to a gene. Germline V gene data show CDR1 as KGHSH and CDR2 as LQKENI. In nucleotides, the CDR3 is TGTGCCAGCTCATCCCTAATGGGACAGGGGGGGCAGCCCCAGCATTTT. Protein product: CASSSLMGQGGQPQHF.

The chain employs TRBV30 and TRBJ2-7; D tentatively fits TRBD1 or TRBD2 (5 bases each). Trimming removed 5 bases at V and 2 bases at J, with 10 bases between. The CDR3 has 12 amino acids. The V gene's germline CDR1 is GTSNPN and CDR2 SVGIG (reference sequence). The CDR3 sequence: CAWGTAAYEQYF. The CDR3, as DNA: TGTGCCTGGGGGACGGCAGCCTACGAGCAGTACTTC. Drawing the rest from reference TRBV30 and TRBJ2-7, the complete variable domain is SQTIHQWPATLVQPVGSPLSLECTVEGTSNPNLYWYRQAAGRGLQLLFYSVGIGQISSEVPQNLSASRPQDRQFILSSKKLLLSDSGFYLCAWGTAAYEQYFGPGTRLTVT.

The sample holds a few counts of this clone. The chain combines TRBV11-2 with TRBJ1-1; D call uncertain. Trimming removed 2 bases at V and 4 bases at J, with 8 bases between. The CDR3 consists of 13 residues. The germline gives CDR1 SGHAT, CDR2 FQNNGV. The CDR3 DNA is TGTGCCAGCAGCTTACTAGTGGGCACTGAAGCTTTCTTT. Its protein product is CASSLLVGTEAFF.

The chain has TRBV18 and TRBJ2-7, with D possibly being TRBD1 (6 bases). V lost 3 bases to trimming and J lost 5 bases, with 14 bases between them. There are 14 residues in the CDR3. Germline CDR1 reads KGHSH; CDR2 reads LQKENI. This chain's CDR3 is CASSPQGTTNEQYF. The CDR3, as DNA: TGTGCCAGCTCACCCCAGGGGACAACGAACGAGCAGTACTTC.

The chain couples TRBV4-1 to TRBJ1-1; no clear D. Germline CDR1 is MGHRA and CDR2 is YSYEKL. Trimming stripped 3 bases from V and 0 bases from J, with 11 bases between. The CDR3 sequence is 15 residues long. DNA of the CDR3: TGCGCCAGCAGCCATCGCGAGGCCCTGAACACTGAAGCTTTCTTT. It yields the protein CASSHREALNTEAFF.

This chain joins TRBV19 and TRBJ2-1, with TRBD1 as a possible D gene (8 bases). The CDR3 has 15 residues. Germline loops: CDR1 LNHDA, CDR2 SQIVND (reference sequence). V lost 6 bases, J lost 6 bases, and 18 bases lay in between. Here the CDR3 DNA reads TGTGCCAGTAGGAATACAGGGGGGGGTTCCAATGAGCAGTTCTTC. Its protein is CASRNTGGGSNEQFF. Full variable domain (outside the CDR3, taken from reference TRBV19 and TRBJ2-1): DGGITQSPKYLFRKEGQNVTLSCEQNLNHDAMYWYRQDPGQGLRLIYYSQIVNDFQKGDIAEGYSVSREKKESFPLTVTSAQKNPTAFYLCASRNTGGGSNEQFFGPGTRLTVL.

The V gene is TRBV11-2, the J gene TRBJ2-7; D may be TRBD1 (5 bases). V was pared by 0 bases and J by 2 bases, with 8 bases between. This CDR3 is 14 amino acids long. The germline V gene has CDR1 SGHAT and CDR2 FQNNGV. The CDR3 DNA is TGTGCCAGCAGCTTAGAGCCCAGGGCCTACGAGCAGTACTTC. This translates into CASSLEPRAYEQYF.

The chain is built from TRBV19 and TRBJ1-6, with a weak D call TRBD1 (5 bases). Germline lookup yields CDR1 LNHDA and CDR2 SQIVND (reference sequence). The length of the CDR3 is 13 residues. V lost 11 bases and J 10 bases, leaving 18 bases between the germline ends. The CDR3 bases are TGTGCCGCCCAAACGGGGGTCGGATCACCCCTCCACTTT. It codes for CAAQTGVGSPLHF.

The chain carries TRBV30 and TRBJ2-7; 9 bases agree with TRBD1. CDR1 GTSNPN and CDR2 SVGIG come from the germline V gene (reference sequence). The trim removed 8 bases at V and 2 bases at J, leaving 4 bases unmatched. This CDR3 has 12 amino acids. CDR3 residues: CAGTGGPYEQYF. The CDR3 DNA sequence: TGTGCCGGTACAGGGGGCCCCTACGAGCAGTACTTC.